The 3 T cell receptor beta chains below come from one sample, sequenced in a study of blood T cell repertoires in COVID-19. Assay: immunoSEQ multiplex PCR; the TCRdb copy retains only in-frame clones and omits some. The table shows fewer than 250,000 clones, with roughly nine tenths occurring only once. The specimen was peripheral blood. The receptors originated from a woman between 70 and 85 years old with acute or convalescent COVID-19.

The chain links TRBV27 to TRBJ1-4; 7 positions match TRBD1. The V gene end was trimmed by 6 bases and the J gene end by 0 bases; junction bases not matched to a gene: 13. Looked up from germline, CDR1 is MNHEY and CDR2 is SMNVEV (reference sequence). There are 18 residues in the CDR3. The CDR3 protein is CASRLKGAGGSTNEKLFF. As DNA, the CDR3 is TGTGCCAGCAGATTAAAGGGGGCGGGAGGGTCAACTAATGAAAAACTGTTTTTT.

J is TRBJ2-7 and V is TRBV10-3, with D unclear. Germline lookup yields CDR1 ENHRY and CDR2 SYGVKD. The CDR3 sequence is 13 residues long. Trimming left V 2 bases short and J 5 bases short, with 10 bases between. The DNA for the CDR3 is TGTGCCATCAGTGAGCCCTTAGTTCACGAGCAGTACTTC. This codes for CAISEPLVHEQYF.

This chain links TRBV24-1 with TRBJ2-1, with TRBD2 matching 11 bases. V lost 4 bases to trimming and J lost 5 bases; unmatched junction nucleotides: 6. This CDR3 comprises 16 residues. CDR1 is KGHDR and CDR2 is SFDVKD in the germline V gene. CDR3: CATSDSGLAGDNEQFF. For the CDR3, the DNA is TGTGCCACCAGTGACTCCGGACTAGCGGGCGACAATGAGCAGTTCTTC.